This T cell receptor beta chain was obtained from a study of Ad26.COV2.S vaccination and SARS-CoV-2 variants. Study-level points and caveats: Analyses of TCR breadth and depth may have underestimated total T cell responses. Substantial breadth was reportedly displayed by spike-specific CD8+ and CD4+ T cell responses after vaccination.

Comments on this clone: Its cognate antigen is unknown.

Measured with immunoSEQ multiplex PCR; TCRdb has only the in-frame clones, and not every one. The sample carries over 400,000 clones, about 90% recorded once. Indicated treatment: over 15 received Ad26.COV2.S at low or high dose, single or two shots; roughly five received placebo; per-sample allocation not given. Vaccine and placebo recipients were sampled on day 63 after the first injection. Sequencing was performed on peripheral blood, taken in a trial of Ad26.COV2.S vaccine versus placebo. This TCR came from a person between 18 and 65 years old who received the Ad26.COV2.S COVID-19 vaccine or a placebo.

The CDR3 reads CSVGQGASEKLFF. The CDR3 nucleotides read TGCAGCGTTGGACAGGGGGCGAGTGAAAAACTGTTTTTT. V gene TRBV29-1 combines with J gene TRBJ1-4; TRBD1 aligns across 10 bases. V trimming: 4 bases; J trimming: 7 bases; junction bases outside the gene matches: 3. The CDR3 consists of 13 residues. From germline, CDR1 is SQVTM and CDR2 ANQGSEA.